The rows below give T cell receptor beta chains drawn from one sample of a study of cytomegalovirus exposure and HLA in healthy donors. Some clones are missing from TCRdb's copy, which holds only in-frame ones; the method was immunoSEQ multiplex PCR. The sample records approximately 150,000 clones, around 81% being singletons. The sequenced sample consisted of PBMCs. The source of these receptors is a man aged 25 to 40 in good health and CMV-seropositive. The CDR3 runs from the conserved cysteine through the conserved F or W. The D gene is left open where the match is weak. The listing skips clone size in some rows; elsewhere it reads once, few, many or a size class.

j_gene | v_gene | abundance | d_gene | CDR3aa | CDR3nt
TRBJ2-3 | TRBV14 | . | TRBD2 | CASSARGLAGADTQYF | TGTGCCAGCAGCGCCAGAGGGCTAGCGGGGGCAGATACGCAGTATTTT
TRBJ1-4 | TRBV28 | . | TRBD1 | CASSSNRQGAPSGKLFF | TGTGCCAGCAGTTCGAATCGGCAGGGGGCTCCGAGCGGAAAACTGTTTTTT
TRBJ1-1 | TRBV27 | . | TRBD1 | CASNPRTGGDTEAFF | TGTGCCAGCAACCCCCGAACAGGGGGGGACACTGAAGCTTTCTTT
TRBJ1-5 | TRBV9 | . | . | CASSVDWEWDQPQHF | TGTGCCAGCAGCGTAGATTGGGAGTGGGATCAGCCCCAGCATTTT
TRBJ2-5 | TRBV11-2 | few | TRBD1 | CASRTTGVGETQYF | TGTGCCAGCAGGACTACAGGGGTCGGAGAGACCCAGTACTTC
TRBJ2-1 | TRBV2 | . | TRBD2 | CASARRGEYNEQFF | TGTGCCAGCGCCCGGCGGGGGGAATACAATGAGCAGTTCTTC
TRBJ1-4 | TRBV12-5 | . | TRBD1 | CASGLVLGTGGEKLFF | TGTGCTAGTGGTTTGGTACTAGGGACAGGGGGAGAAAAACTGTTTTTT
TRBJ1-1 | TRBV7-2 | few | . | CASSPGQPGGAFF | TGTGCCAGCAGCCCAGGACAGCCAGGTGGAGCTTTCTTT
TRBJ1-2 | TRBV6-1 | . | . | CASSEQGRGDGYTF | TGTGCCAGCAGTGAACAGGGGCGGGGGGATGGCTACACCTTC
TRBJ1-2 | TRBV7-2 | . | TRBD1 | CASSPRPGQGDFYGYTF | TGTGCCAGCAGCCCTAGACCGGGACAGGGCGATTTTTATGGCTACACCTTC
TRBJ2-1 | TRBV4-3 | few | TRBD2 | CASSQETAGAYNEQFF | TGCGCCAGCAGCCAAGAAACAGCGGGGGCTTACAATGAGCAGTTCTTC
TRBJ1-6 | TRBV4-3 | . | TRBD1 | CATNDRGNSPLHF | TGCGCCACCAATGACAGGGGGAATTCACCCCTCCACTTT
TRBJ2-2 | TRBV5-1 | . | TRBD1 | CASSSLGQANTGELFF | TGCGCCAGCAGTTCCTTGGGACAGGCGAACACCGGGGAGCTGTTTTTT
TRBJ2-5 | TRBV7-2 | . | . | CASSLSQGRRETQYF | TGTGCCAGCAGCTTATCGCAGGGGCGCAGGGAGACCCAGTACTTC
TRBJ2-7 | TRBV6-5 | . | TRBD1 | CASSYYRGYEQYF | TGTGCCAGCAGTTACTACAGGGGGTACGAGCAGTACTTC
TRBJ1-5 | TRBV6-5 | . | TRBD1 | CASSPSTGDQHF | TGTGCCAGCAGTCCCTCGACAGGGGACCAGCATTTT
TRBJ2-7 | TRBV19 | . | . | CATRQGLSYEQYF | TGTGCCACCCGCCAGGGGCTCTCCTACGAGCAGTACTTC
TRBJ2-7 | TRBV6-6 | . | TRBD2 | CASTPLAGPSYEQYF | TGTGCCAGCACTCCGCTAGCGGGGCCTTCCTACGAGCAGTACTTC
TRBJ2-1 | TRBV7-7 | . | TRBD2 | CASSLAGGGVYEQFF | TGTGCTAGCAGCTTAGCCGGCGGGGGGGTCTATGAGCAGTTCTTC
TRBJ2-3 | TRBV9 | . | . | CASSVLTDTDTQYF | TGTGCCAGCAGCGTCCTGACAGACACAGATACGCAGTATTTT
TRBJ1-6 | TRBV4-1 | . | . | CASSQVLSSYNSPLHF | TGCGCCAGCAGCCAAGTGCTCAGCTCCTATAATTCACCCCTCCACTTT
TRBJ1-4 | TRBV15 | . | . | CATSRDRRRANEKLFF | TGTGCCACCAGCAGAGACCGTAGGAGGGCTAATGAAAAACTGTTTTTT
TRBJ1-6 | TRBV18 | . | TRBD1 | CASSPGQGNSPLHF | TGTGCCAGCTCCCCGGGACAGGGAAATTCACCCCTCCACTTT
TRBJ1-1 | TRBV7-9 | many | TRBD1 | CASSSRGTGGTSSDAFF | TGTGCCAGCAGCTCTCGCGGGACAGGGGGAACCTCCAGCGATGCCTTCTTT